This T cell receptor beta chain was profiled in a study of human T cells and chemical hapten exposure. TCRdb fed the RACE reads into MiXCR, producing one record per CDR3 protein. This sample has around 82,000 distinct CDR3 sequences, with around 6.7% found just once. Time point in this sample: patch test 2, 6 weeks after DPC sensitization. Treatment: therapeutic diphenylcyclopropenone sensitization with weekly scalp DPC. Every donor had alopecia and was 18 to 70 years old; all were suitable for DPC. Sequencing started from total RNA isolated from unfractionated whole blood. In its sample, this clonotype was seen a few times. This CDR3 spans 14 amino acids. Trimming pared 5 bases from V and 2 bases from J, leaving 15 bases between. Germline V gives CDR1 GTSNPN, CDR2 SVGIG (reference sequence).

Sequencing was performed on whole blood, taken in connection with sensitization to the hapten diphenylcyclopropenone (DPC). The chain is built from TRBV30 and TRBJ1-1; D might be TRBD1 (5 bases). The source of this sequence is a young woman with alopecia areata. Some clones in this sample may be carry-over from other donors' samples. CDR3: CAWERQTPNTEAFF. The CDR3 bases are TGTGCCTGGGAGAGACAGACACCAAACACTGAAGCTTTCTTT.